In its sample, the clone carrying this T cell receptor beta chain was seen once. The junction does not match germline at one end; this may be a read error. This sample is part of a study of blood T cell repertoires in COVID-19. About the study: Sites across the United States, Italy and Spain contributed samples from acute and convalescent COVID-19.

Germline assignment: CDR1 SGHTA and CDR2 FQGTGA. The CDR3 totals 14 residues. The repertoire was sequenced with immunoSEQ multiplex PCR; TCRdb's copy has only in-frame clones and lacks some. The sample has some 140,000 clones, around three quarters seen once. The V gene is TRBV7-3, the J gene TRBJ2-7, with 10 bases that match TRBD1. This receptor was obtained from a man between 60 and 75 years old with acute or convalescent COVID-19. Material: peripheral blood. The CDR3, as DNA: TGTGCCGGCAGCACCGGGACAGGGGCGTACGAGCAGTACTTC. Protein product: CAGSTGTGAYEQYF.